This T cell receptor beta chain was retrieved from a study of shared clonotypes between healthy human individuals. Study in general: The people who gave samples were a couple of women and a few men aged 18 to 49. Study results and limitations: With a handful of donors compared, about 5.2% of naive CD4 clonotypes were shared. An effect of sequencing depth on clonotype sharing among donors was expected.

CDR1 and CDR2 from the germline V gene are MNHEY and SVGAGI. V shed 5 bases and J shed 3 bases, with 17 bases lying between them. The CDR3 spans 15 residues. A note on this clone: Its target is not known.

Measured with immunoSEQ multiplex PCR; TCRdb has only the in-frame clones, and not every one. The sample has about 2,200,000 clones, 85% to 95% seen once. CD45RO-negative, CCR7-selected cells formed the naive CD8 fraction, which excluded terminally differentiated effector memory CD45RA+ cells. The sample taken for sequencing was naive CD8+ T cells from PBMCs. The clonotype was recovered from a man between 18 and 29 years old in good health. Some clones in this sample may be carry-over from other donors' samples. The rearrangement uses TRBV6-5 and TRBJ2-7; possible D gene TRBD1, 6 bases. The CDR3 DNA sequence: TGTGCCAGCAGTCCCCGAGGGGGTAGGGGCTACGAGCAGTACTTC. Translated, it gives CASSPRGGRGYEQYF.